This T cell receptor beta chain was recovered during a study of technical replicates of blood from several donors. Germline V gene data show CDR1 as SGHRS and CDR2 as YFSETQ. Trimming removed 5 bases from V and 2 bases from J; junction bases left unmatched: 10. This CDR3 is built from 16 residues. Here immunoSEQ multiplex PCR was the method, and the copy in TCRdb shows in-frame clones only, minus some. The table has about 13,000 clones, around 75% seen once. The sample taken for sequencing was PBMCs. The receptor was derived from a human donor in good health. The rearrangement joins TRBV5-1 to TRBJ2-1, with 7 bases fitting TRBD2. In DNA, the CDR3 is TGCGCCAGCAGAGGAGCTAGCGGCTCTGCCTACAATGAGCAGTTCTTC. Residues: CASRGASGSAYNEQFF. Drawing the rest from reference TRBV5-1 and TRBJ2-1, the complete variable domain is KAGVTQTPRYLIKTRGQQVTLSCSPISGHRSVSWYQQTPGQGLQFLFEYFSETQRNKGNFPGRFSGRQFSNSRSEMNVSTLELGDSALYLCASRGASGSAYNEQFFGPGTRLTVL.